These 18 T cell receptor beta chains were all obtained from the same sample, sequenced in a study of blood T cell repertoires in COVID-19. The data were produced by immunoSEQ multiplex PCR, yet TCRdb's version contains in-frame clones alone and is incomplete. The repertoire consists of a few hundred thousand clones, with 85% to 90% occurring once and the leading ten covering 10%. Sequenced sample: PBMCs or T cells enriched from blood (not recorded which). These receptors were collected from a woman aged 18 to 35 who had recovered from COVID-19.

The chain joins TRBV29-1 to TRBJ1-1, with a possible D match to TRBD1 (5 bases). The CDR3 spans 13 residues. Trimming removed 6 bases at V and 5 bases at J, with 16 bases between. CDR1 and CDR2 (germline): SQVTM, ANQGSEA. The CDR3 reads CSVGPTVGTEAFF. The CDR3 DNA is TGCAGCGTCGGACCGACAGTGGGGACTGAAGCTTTCTTT.

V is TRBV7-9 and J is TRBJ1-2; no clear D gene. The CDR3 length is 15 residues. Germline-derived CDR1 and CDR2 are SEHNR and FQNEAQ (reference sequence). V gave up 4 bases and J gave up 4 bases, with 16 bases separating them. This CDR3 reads CASSSAQTGIYGYTF. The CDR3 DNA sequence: TGTGCCAGCAGCTCCGCCCAGACCGGGATCTATGGCTACACCTTC.

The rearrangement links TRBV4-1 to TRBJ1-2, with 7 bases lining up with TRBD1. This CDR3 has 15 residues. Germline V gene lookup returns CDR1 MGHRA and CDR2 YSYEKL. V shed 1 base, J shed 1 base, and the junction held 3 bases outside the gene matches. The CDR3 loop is CASSQGQGGNYGYTF. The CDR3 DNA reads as TGCGCCAGCAGCCAAGGACAGGGAGGTAACTATGGCTACACCTTC.

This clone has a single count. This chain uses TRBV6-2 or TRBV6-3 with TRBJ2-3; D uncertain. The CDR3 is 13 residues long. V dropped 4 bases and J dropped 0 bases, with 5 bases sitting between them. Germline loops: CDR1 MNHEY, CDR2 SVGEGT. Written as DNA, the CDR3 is TGTGCCAGCAGTTCTGTAAGCACAGATACGCAGTATTTT. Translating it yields CASSSVSTDTQYF.

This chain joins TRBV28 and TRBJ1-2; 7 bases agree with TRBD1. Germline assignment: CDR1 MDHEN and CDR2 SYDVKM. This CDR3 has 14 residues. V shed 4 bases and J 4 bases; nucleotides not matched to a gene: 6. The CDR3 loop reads CASSSTDRRYGYTF. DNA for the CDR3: TGTGCCAGCAGTTCTACGGACAGGCGCTATGGCTACACCTTC.

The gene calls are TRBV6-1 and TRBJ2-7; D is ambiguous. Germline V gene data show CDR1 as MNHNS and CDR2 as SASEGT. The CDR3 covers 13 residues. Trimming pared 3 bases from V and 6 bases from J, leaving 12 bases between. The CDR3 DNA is TGTGCCAGCAGTGAGGCCATGCGGAGCGAGCAGTACTTC. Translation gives CASSEAMRSEQYF.

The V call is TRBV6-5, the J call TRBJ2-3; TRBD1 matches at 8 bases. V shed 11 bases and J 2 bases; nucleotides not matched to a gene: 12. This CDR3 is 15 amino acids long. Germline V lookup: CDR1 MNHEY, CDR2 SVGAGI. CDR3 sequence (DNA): TGTGCCTGCCGCCCGGGACAGGCCTCCACAGATACGCAGTATTTT. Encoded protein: CACRPGQASTDTQYF.

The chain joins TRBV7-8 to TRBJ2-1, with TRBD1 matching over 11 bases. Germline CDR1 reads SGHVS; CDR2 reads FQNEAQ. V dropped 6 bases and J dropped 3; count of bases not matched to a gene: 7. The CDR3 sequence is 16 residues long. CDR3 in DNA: TGTGCCAGCAGGTCCCGGGACAGGGGGAACTACAATGAGCAGTTCTTC. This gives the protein CASRSRDRGNYNEQFF. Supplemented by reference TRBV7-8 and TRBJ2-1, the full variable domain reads GAGVSQSPRYKVAKRGQDVALRCDPISGHVSLFWYQQALGQGPEFLTYFQNEAQLDKSGLPSDRFFAERPEGSVSTLKIQRTQQEDSAVYLCASRSRDRGNYNEQFFGPGTRLTVL.

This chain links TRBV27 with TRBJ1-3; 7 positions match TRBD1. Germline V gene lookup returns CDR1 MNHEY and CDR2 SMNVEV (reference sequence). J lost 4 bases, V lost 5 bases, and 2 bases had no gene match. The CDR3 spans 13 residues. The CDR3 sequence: CASSTGVGNTIYF. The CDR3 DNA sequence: TGTGCCAGCAGTACAGGGGTAGGAAACACCATATATTTT.

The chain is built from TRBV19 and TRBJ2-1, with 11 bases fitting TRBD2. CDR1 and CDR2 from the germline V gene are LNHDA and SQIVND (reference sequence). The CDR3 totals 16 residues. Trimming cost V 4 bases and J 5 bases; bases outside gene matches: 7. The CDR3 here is CASSTLAGGLDNEQFF. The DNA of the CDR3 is TGTGCCAGTAGTACTTTAGCGGGGGGGCTGGACAATGAGCAGTTCTTC.

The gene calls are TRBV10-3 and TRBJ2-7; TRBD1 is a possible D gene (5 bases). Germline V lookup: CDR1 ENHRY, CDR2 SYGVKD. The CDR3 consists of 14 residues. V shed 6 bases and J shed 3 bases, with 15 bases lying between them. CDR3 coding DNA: TGTGCCATCAGGCCTGGGGCAGGGAACTACGAGCAGTACTTC. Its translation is CAIRPGAGNYEQYF.

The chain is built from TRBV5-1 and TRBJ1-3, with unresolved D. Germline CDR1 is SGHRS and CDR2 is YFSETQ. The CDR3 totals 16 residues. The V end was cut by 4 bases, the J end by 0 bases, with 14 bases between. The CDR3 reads CASSLEALGSGNTIYF. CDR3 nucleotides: TGCGCCAGCAGCCTGGAAGCGCTCGGCTCTGGAAACACCATATATTTT.

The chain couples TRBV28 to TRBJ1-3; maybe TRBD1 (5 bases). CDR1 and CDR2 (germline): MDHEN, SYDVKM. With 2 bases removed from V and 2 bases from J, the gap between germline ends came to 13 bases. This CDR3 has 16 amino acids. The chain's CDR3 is CASSLGGRDAGNTIYF. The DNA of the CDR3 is TGTGCCAGCAGTTTAGGGGGGAGAGACGCTGGAAACACCATATATTTT.

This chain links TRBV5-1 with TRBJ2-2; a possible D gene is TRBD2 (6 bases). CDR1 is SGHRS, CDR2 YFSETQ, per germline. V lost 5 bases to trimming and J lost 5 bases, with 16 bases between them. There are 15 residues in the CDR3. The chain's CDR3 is CASSWDSRRTGELFF. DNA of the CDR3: TGCGCCAGCAGTTGGGACTCTCGGAGGACCGGGGAGCTGTTTTTT.

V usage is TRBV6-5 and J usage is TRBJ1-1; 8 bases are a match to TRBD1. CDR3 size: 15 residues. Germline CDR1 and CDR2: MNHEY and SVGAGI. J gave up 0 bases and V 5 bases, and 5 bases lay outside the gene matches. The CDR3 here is CASSQRTGLNTEAFF. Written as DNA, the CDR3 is TGTGCCAGCAGTCAAAGGACAGGGCTGAACACTGAAGCTTTCTTT.

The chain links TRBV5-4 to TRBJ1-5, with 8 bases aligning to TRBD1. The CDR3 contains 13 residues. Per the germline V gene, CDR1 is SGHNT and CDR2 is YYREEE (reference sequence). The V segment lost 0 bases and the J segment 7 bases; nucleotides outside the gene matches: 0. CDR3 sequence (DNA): TGTGCCAGCAGCTTGGCAGGGGGCCAGCCCCAGCATTTT. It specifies CASSLAGGQPQHF.

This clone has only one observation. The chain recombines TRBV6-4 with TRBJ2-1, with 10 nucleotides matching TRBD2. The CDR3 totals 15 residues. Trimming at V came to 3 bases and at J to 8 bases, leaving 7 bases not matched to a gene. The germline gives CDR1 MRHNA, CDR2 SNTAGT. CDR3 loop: CASSEVAGGGDEQFF. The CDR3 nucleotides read TGTGCCAGCAGTGAGGTAGCGGGGGGCGGCGATGAGCAGTTCTTC.

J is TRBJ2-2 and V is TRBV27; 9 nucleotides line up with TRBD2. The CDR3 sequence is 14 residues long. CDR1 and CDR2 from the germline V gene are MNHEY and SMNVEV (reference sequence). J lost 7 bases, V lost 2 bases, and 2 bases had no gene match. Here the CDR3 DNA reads TGTGCCAGCAGTTTAGCGGGAGGGCACGGGGAGCTGTTTTTT. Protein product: CASSLAGGHGELFF.